Presented here are 2 T cell receptor beta chains from one specimen sequenced in a study of human T cells and chemical hapten exposure. Each CDR3 protein gets one entry after TCRdb re-called the RACE reads with MiXCR. The table lists about 290,000 distinct CDR3 sequences, around 7.3% of them singletons. Time point here: pre-sensitization, week 0. Treatment reported: therapeutic diphenylcyclopropenone sensitization with weekly scalp DPC. The sequencing used whole blood, collected in connection with sensitization to the hapten diphenylcyclopropenone (DPC). These receptors all come from a man aged 18 to 35 with alopecia areata. Some clones in this sample may be carry-over from other donors' samples.

This clonotype was seen ten or more times. This chain uses TRBV3-1 with TRBJ1-1, with D uncertain. CDR3 length equals 14 residues. The germline V gene encodes CDR1 LGHDT and CDR2 YNNKEL (reference sequence). V was trimmed by 3 bases and J by 0 bases, leaving 8 bases between them. The CDR3 loop is CASSHRALNTEAFF. In DNA, the CDR3 is TGTGCCAGCAGCCATCGTGCATTGAACACTGAAGCTTTCTTT.

The chain couples TRBV14 to TRBJ2-3; no clear D. The CDR3 loop spans 14 amino acids. Germline V lookup: CDR1 SGHDN, CDR2 FVKESK. Trimming cost V 1 base and J 9 bases, with 14 bases left between them. CDR3: CASSQALRRKTQYF. CDR3 sequence (DNA): TGTGCCAGCAGCCAAGCCCTACGGCGAAAGACGCAGTATTTT.